A single sample gave rise to the 5 T cell receptor beta chains below, sequenced in a study of blood T cell repertoires in COVID-19. Using immunoSEQ multiplex PCR, the repertoire was profiled, and TCRdb retains in-frame clones only, with some absent. The repertoire holds tens of thousands of clones, 75% to 90% seen once, with about 15% in the top ten. Sequencing input: peripheral blood. The receptor source for this set is a woman older than 75 with active or convalescent COVID-19.

This clone was detected only once. This chain links TRBV11-2 with TRBJ2-7; TRBD1 matches at 9 bases. Losses at the gene ends were 5 bases for V and 7 bases for J; bases not matched to a gene: 9. The germline V gene has CDR1 SGHAT and CDR2 FQNNGV. The CDR3 runs to 14 residues. CDR3 loop: CASSPNPDRGEQYF. CDR3 bases: TGTGCCAGCAGCCCCAACCCGGACAGGGGTGAGCAGTACTTC. The full variable domain, in which reference TRBV11-2 and TRBJ2-7 provide the parts outside the CDR3, is EAGVAQSPRYKIIEKRQSVAFWCNPISGHATLYWYQQILGQGPKLLIQFQNNGVVDDSQLPKDRFSAERLKGVDSTLKIQPAKLEDSAVYLCASSPNPDRGEQYFGPGTRLTVT.

This CDR3 is CASSLDRDRGLLKDGYTF. CDR3 sequence (DNA): TGTGCCAGCAGTTTGGATCGCGACAGGGGTTTGTTAAAGGATGGCTACACCTTC. The chain joins TRBV6-2 or TRBV6-3 to TRBJ1-2; 8 bases map to TRBD1. Germline CDR1 MNHEY, CDR2 SVGEGT. The J segment lost 6 bases and the V segment lost 4 bases, leaving 19 bases of the junction unmatched. CDR3 size: 18 residues.

The chain combines TRBV18 with TRBJ1-2, with 8 bases aligning to TRBD1. The CDR3 totals 17 residues. Germline V lookup: CDR1 KGHSH, CDR2 LQKENI. V lost 10 bases and J lost 3; bases outside the gene matches: 19. CDR3 sequence: CATAGPPQGAGHYGYTF. In nucleotides, the CDR3 is TGTGCCACCGCAGGACCGCCCCAGGGGGCCGGTCACTATGGCTACACCTTC.

In its sample, this clone was seen once. This chain joins TRBV11-2 and TRBJ2-7, with TRBD2 matching over 11 bases. Germline V CDR1 and CDR2: SGHAT, FQNNGV. The CDR3 runs to 17 residues. J gave up 1 base and V 6 bases, and 11 bases lay outside the gene matches. The CDR3 nucleotides read TGTGCCAGCAGGGACCCATCCGGGACTAGCGGATCCTACGAGCAGTACTTC. Translating it yields CASRDPSGTSGSYEQYF.

This chain joins TRBV28 and TRBJ2-7, with TRBD1 matching 8 bases. From germline, CDR1 is MDHEN and CDR2 SYDVKM. With V trimmed by 3 bases and J by 7 bases, 8 bases remained unmatched. The CDR3 has 14 amino acids. The CDR3 here is CASSLPGQVSEQYF. The CDR3 DNA reads TGTGCCAGCAGTTTGCCGGGACAGGTGTCGGAGCAGTACTTC.